A single sample is the source of the 27 T cell receptor beta chains below, sequenced in a study of technical replicates of blood from a few donors. Profiling relied on immunoSEQ multiplex PCR, and the TCRdb table lists in-frame clones only, not all of them. The table lists about 98,000 clones, approximately 94% of them singletons, with 0.2% to 0.25% in the top ten. Sequencing input: T cells isolated from PBMCs. These receptors all come from a human donor in good health.

A few counts support this clone. The genes are TRBV7-9 and TRBJ1-1; D gene ambiguous. CDR3 size: 12 residues. The V gene lost 3 bases and the J gene lost 2 bases, with 4 bases spanning the gap. CDR1 is SEHNR and CDR2 is FQNEAQ in the germline V gene (reference sequence). CDR3 nucleotide sequence: TGTGCCAGCAGCTTCTTAAACACTGAAGCTTTCTTT. It translates to CASSFLNTEAFF.

V gene TRBV28 combines with J gene TRBJ2-7; D remains unclear. The germline V gene encodes CDR1 MDHEN and CDR2 SYDVKM. V dropped 6 bases and J dropped 7 bases, with 10 bases sitting between them. The CDR3 length is 11 residues. CDR3 sequence (DNA): TGTGCCAGCAGCTCTCCGGAGGAGCAGTACTTC. Amino acid sequence: CASSSPEEQYF.

The CDR3 DNA reads TGTGCCAGCAGTTACGGAGGCGGAGTGACTGAAGCTTTCTTT. Its translation is CASSYGGGVTEAFF. V gene TRBV6-5 combines with J gene TRBJ1-1; D gene unclear. CDR3 length: 14 residues. Germline-derived CDR1 and CDR2 are MNHEY and SVGAGI. V lost 2 bases and J 5 bases, leaving 12 bases between the germline ends.

This chain links TRBV4-1 with TRBJ2-4, with 9 bases matching TRBD2. This CDR3 spans 16 amino acids. Germline V CDR1 and CDR2: MGHRA, YSYEKL. Trimming took 2 bases from V and 6 from J; bases not matched to a gene: 8. The CDR3 sequence is CASSQNSGSHVNIQYF. The DNA for the CDR3 is TGCGCCAGCAGCCAAAATAGCGGGAGTCATGTAAACATTCAGTACTTC.

The V call is TRBV7-9, the J call TRBJ1-4; D ambiguous. The V and J ends lost 5 bases and 0 bases respectively, with 7 bases between them. The CDR3 loop spans 14 amino acids. Germline-derived CDR1 and CDR2 are SEHNR and FQNEAQ (reference sequence). CDR3 DNA sequence: TGTGCCAGCAGCCGCGATGCAACTAATGAAAAACTGTTTTTT. Translated: CASSRDATNEKLFF.

This chain joins TRBV27 and TRBJ2-1, with D possibly being TRBD1 (5 bases). V was shortened by 6 bases and J by 1 base, with 10 bases between the two germline ends. In germline, CDR1 is MNHEY, CDR2 SMNVEV (reference sequence). The CDR3 is 14 residues long. This CDR3 reads CASRPPGSYNEQFF. CDR3 DNA sequence: TGTGCCAGCAGACCTCCAGGGTCCTACAATGAGCAGTTCTTC.

V gene TRBV30 combines with J gene TRBJ2-1; tentatively, D is TRBD2 (5 bases). The germline V and J ends were trimmed by 0 bases and 9 bases, with 6 bases remaining between them. Germline V gene lookup returns CDR1 GTSNPN and CDR2 SVGIG (reference sequence). The CDR3 covers 11 residues. The DNA for the CDR3 is TGTGCCTGGAGTGTTCGGGGTGAGCAGTTCTTC. Protein: CAWSVRGEQFF.

V usage is TRBV19 and J usage is TRBJ2-1; 16 positions match TRBD2. The length of the CDR3 is 16 residues. Germline CDR1 is LNHDA and CDR2 is SQIVND (reference sequence). V dropped 7 bases and J dropped 7; count of bases not matched to a gene: 7. The CDR3 DNA reads TGTGCCAGTACCATCACGGGACTAGCGGGAGGGAATGAGCAGTTCTTC. This codes for CASTITGLAGGNEQFF. Based on the CDR3 plus reference TRBV19 and TRBJ2-1, the full variable domain is DGGITQSPKYLFRKEGQNVTLSCEQNLNHDAMYWYRQDPGQGLRLIYYSQIVNDFQKGDIAEGYSVSREKKESFPLTVTSAQKNPTAFYLCASTITGLAGGNEQFFGPGTRLTVL.

The V gene is TRBV5-4, the J gene TRBJ2-3, with 13 nucleotides matching TRBD2. The junction had 1 base not matched to a gene; V was cut back by 7 bases and J by 2 bases. The CDR3 runs 14 residues. Germline CDR1 and CDR2: SGHNT and YYREEE (reference sequence). The CDR3: CASGLAGVTDTQYF. The CDR3 bases are TGTGCCAGCGGACTAGCGGGGGTCACAGATACGCAGTATTTT.

The chain carries TRBV6-4 and TRBJ2-1; maybe TRBD1 (8 bases). Trimming pared 6 bases from V and 8 bases from J, leaving 23 bases between. This CDR3 region has 16 residues. CDR1 is MRHNA, CDR2 SNTAGT, per germline. Written as DNA, the CDR3 is TGTGCCAGCAGCCCCACTTACAGGGGGGGATTTTATGAGCAGTTCTTC. Amino acids: CASSPTYRGGFYEQFF.

The CDR3 bases are TGTGCCAGCAGCCCCCACTACAGGGGCCTCGGGGATACGCAGTATTTT. It codes for CASSPHYRGLGDTQYF. This chain joins TRBV9 and TRBJ2-3; TRBD1 aligns across 7 bases. V gave up 4 bases and J gave up 6 bases; unmatched junction bases: 14. The length of the CDR3 is 16 residues. Germline V lookup: CDR1 SGDLS, CDR2 YYNGEE.

The chain employs TRBV5-1 and TRBJ1-1, with D maybe TRBD1 (5 bases). The CDR3 runs to 16 residues. Per the germline V gene, CDR1 is SGHRS and CDR2 is YFSETQ. V lost 4 bases to trimming and J lost 6 bases, with 22 bases between them. CDR3: CASSKFGGSEGAEAFF. CDR3 nucleotides: TGCGCCAGCAGCAAATTCGGGGGGTCGGAAGGCGCTGAAGCTTTCTTT.

CDR3 protein: CSVGAQTGELFF. The CDR3 DNA is TGCAGCGTGGGGGCGCAGACCGGGGAGCTGTTTTTT. The rearrangement uses TRBV29-1 and TRBJ2-2, with D maybe TRBD1 (6 bases). The CDR3 has 12 amino acids. Trimming shortened V by 6 bases and J by 5 bases, and 10 bases separated the two germline ends. CDR1 is SQVTM and CDR2 is ANQGSEA in the germline V gene.

V is TRBV27 and J is TRBJ1-1; TRBD1 matches 9 bases. This CDR3 region has 17 residues. The germline V gene has CDR1 MNHEY and CDR2 SMNVEV (reference sequence). The junction had 15 bases not matched to a gene; V was cut back by 6 bases and J by 4 bases. In DNA form, the CDR3 reads TGTGCCAGCAGAGTCCGGGACAGGGATTTGGAAGGCACTGAAGCTTTCTTT. Translation gives CASRVRDRDLEGTEAFF.

This chain joins TRBV30 and TRBJ2-1, with 8 bases matching TRBD2. This CDR3 spans 17 amino acids. Trimming removed 6 bases from V and 4 bases from J; junction bases left unmatched: 17. CDR1 and CDR2 (germline): GTSNPN, SVGIG (reference sequence). CDR3 residues: CACPAGRGDPTYNEQFF. Here the CDR3 DNA reads TGTGCCTGTCCCGCTGGGCGGGGGGACCCAACTTACAATGAGCAGTTCTTC.

The chain links TRBV28 to TRBJ2-5; TRBD1 might be the D (6 bases). Germline CDR1 reads MDHEN; CDR2 reads SYDVKM. The CDR3 runs to 19 residues. Trimming removed 7 bases from V and 4 bases from J, with 31 bases in between. The CDR3 region is CASISGGLGERDGLETQYF. The CDR3 nucleotides are TGTGCCAGCATAAGTGGGGGCCTTGGGGAAAGGGATGGGTTAGAGACCCAGTACTTC. Drawing the rest from reference TRBV28 and TRBJ2-5, the complete variable domain is DVKVTQSSRYLVKRTGEKVFLECVQDMDHENMFWYRQDPGLGLRLIYFSYDVKMKEKGDIPEGYSVSREKKERFSLILESASTNQTSMYLCASISGGLGERDGLETQYFGPGTRLLVL.

V is TRBV10-3 and J is TRBJ1-1, with TRBD1 as a possible D gene (6 bases). Germline lookup yields CDR1 ENHRY and CDR2 SYGVKD. The CDR3 has 16 residues. The V gene lost 9 bases and the J gene lost 1 base, with 21 bases spanning the gap. CDR3 coding DNA: TGTGCCATAAGGGCACACACAGGGATGGGGAACACTGAAGCTTTCTTT. It translates to CAIRAHTGMGNTEAFF.

The chain links TRBV28 to TRBJ2-7, with 12 bases lining up with TRBD2. CDR3 length: 16 residues. Germline V gives CDR1 MDHEN, CDR2 SYDVKM. The V segment lost 5 bases and the J segment 4 bases; nucleotides outside the gene matches: 9. CDR3 nucleotides: TGTGCCAGCAGTCTTCTTACTAGCGGGGGGATATACGAGCAGTACTTC. Translating gives CASSLLTSGGIYEQYF.

The chain has TRBV30 and TRBJ2-7; tentatively, D is TRBD2 (6 bases). Trimming took 0 bases from V and 7 from J, leaving 10 bases between them. This CDR3 comprises 12 residues. Germline values: CDR1 GTSNPN, CDR2 SVGIG (reference sequence). For the CDR3, the DNA is TGTGCCTGGAGTGTTCTAGCGTCAGAGCAGTACTTC. It yields the protein CAWSVLASEQYF.

The CDR3 sequence is CASSPGTSGSDSAYNEQFF. CDR3 in DNA: TGTGCCAGCAGCCCAGGGACTAGCGGGAGTGACAGCGCCTACAATGAGCAGTTCTTC. The J gene is TRBJ2-1, the V gene TRBV7-9, with 14 bases identical to TRBD2. The CDR3 runs 19 residues. The germline gives CDR1 SEHNR, CDR2 FQNEAQ (reference sequence). V shed 5 bases, J shed 2 bases, and the junction held 11 bases outside the gene matches.

The chain is built from TRBV19 and TRBJ1-1, with D tentatively TRBD1 (6 bases). The CDR3 length is 14 residues. Germline-derived CDR1 and CDR2 are LNHDA and SQIVND (reference sequence). V shed 6 bases and J shed 5 bases, with 16 bases lying between them. CDR3 bases: TGTGCCAGTAGATCTCCAGGGGTCGGGACTGAAGCTTTCTTT. Translation gives CASRSPGVGTEAFF.

The V and J genes are TRBV5-1 and TRBJ1-1, with a tentative D call TRBD1 (6 bases). The CDR3 sequence is 12 residues long. V was clipped by 4 bases and J by 6 bases, with 10 bases between them. Germline V gene data show CDR1 as SGHRS and CDR2 as YFSETQ. In DNA form, the CDR3 reads TGCGCCAGCAGCGGGCAGGGGTCTGAAGCTTTCTTT. Translating gives CASSGQGSEAFF.

The V call is TRBV5-6, the J call TRBJ1-4, with 8 bases identical to TRBD1. Looked up from germline, CDR1 is SGHDT and CDR2 is YYEEEE. The ends lost 1 base at V and 7 bases at J; junction bases unmatched: 9. The CDR3 extends over 16 amino acids. The chain's CDR3 is CASSLLDRVRGEKLFF. DNA of the CDR3: TGTGCCAGCAGCTTGTTGGACAGGGTAAGAGGTGAAAAACTGTTTTTT. The full variable domain, completed using reference TRBV5-6 and TRBJ1-4, is DAGVTQSPTHLIKTRGQQVTLRCSPKSGHDTVSWYQQALGQGPQFIFQYYEEEERQRGNFPDRFSGHQFPNYSSELNVNALLLGDSALYLCASSLLDRVRGEKLFFGSGTQLSVL.

V usage is TRBV7-9 and J usage is TRBJ2-1; 12 nucleotides line up with TRBD2. Trimming removed 5 bases from V and 2 bases from J; junction bases left unmatched: 4. The CDR3 length is 16 residues. Germline values: CDR1 SEHNR, CDR2 FQNEAQ (reference sequence). In nucleotides, the CDR3 is TGTGCCAGCAGCCCACTAGCGGGGGGAACCTACAATGAGCAGTTCTTC. Residues: CASSPLAGGTYNEQFF.

The CDR3 loop is CASSDMVTGGHQPQHF. The CDR3 DNA reads as TGTGCCAGCAGTGACATGGTAACAGGGGGGCATCAGCCCCAGCATTTT. The chain combines TRBV2 with TRBJ1-5; 8 bases map to TRBD1. With 3 bases clipped from V and 5 bases from J, the junction kept 9 bases outside the gene matches. This CDR3 spans 16 amino acids. Looked up from germline, CDR1 is SNHLY and CDR2 is FYNNEI.

The chain has TRBV28 and TRBJ1-4; weak D call: TRBD1 (6 bases). The germline V gene encodes CDR1 MDHEN and CDR2 SYDVKM. Trimming took 6 bases from V and 2 from J, leaving 10 bases between them. This CDR3 comprises 14 residues. CDR3 residues: CASSSTGTNEKLFF. CDR3 nucleotide sequence: TGTGCCAGCAGCAGTACAGGGACTAATGAAAAACTGTTTTTT.

The chain uses TRBV4-1 and TRBJ2-3; possibly TRBD2 for D (6 bases). CDR3 length: 18 amino acids. The germline V and J ends were trimmed by 0 bases and 2 bases, with 18 bases remaining between them. Germline V gene sequence: CDR1 MGHRA, CDR2 YSYEKL. The CDR3 protein is CASSQEGASLAYTDTQYF. The CDR3 DNA follows: TGCGCCAGCAGCCAAGAAGGGGCCTCTCTAGCGTACACAGATACGCAGTATTTT.